Listed below are T cell receptor beta chains from one sample, sequenced in a study of shared clonotypes between healthy human individuals. Only in-frame clones appear in the TCRdb table, and some are missing; sequencing was by immunoSEQ multiplex PCR. The data show some 2 million clones, with roughly 94% seen just once and around 1.1% held by the top ten. Sequencing input: naive CD8+ T cells sorted from blood. All receptors come from a man aged 18 to 29 in good health. Each CDR3 is given with its conserved first and last residue. D genes are given only for firm matches. Rows give clone size only sometimes, using once, few, many, or a class for an expanded clone.

v_call: TRBV5-4
d_call: NA
j_call: TRBJ2-2
clone_size: NA
cdr3_nt: TGTGCCAGCAGCTGGGGAAGCGAGAGGGCCACCGGGGAGCTGTTTTTT
cdr3_aa: CASSWGSERATGELFF

v_call: TRBV27
d_call: TRBD1
j_call: TRBJ2-7
clone_size: NA
cdr3_nt: TGTGCCAGCAGTTTAATAGGACAGGGTTACGAGCAGTACTTC
cdr3_aa: CASSLIGQGYEQYF

v_call: TRBV5-1
d_call: NA
j_call: TRBJ2-5
clone_size: few
cdr3_nt: TGCGCCAGCCAACGCGGGATCCAAGAGACCCAGTACTTC
cdr3_aa: CASQRGIQETQYF

v_call: TRBV7-9
d_call: TRBD2
j_call: TRBJ2-7
clone_size: NA
cdr3_nt: TGTGCCAGCAGCTTAGTCACTAGCGGGGCCTACGAGCAGTACTTC
cdr3_aa: CASSLVTSGAYEQYF

v_call: TRBV27
d_call: NA
j_call: TRBJ2-1
clone_size: NA
cdr3_nt: TGTGCCAGCAGTTTGACGGGCGGGGCCTACAATGAGCAGTTCTTC
cdr3_aa: CASSLTGGAYNEQFF

v_call: TRBV27
d_call: NA
j_call: TRBJ2-7
clone_size: NA
cdr3_nt: TGTGCCAGCAGGAGTATAGGTGGCTACGAGCAGTACTTC
cdr3_aa: CASRSIGGYEQYF

v_call: TRBV10-2
d_call: NA
j_call: TRBJ2-7
clone_size: NA
cdr3_nt: TGCGCCAGCAGTGAGACAATAGGATTCTACGAGCAGTACTTC
cdr3_aa: CASSETIGFYEQYF

v_call: TRBV6-5
d_call: NA
j_call: TRBJ2-7
clone_size: NA
cdr3_nt: TGTGCCAGCAGTTACTCAGACAGCGGCTACGAGCAGTACTTC
cdr3_aa: CASSYSDSGYEQYF

v_call: TRBV18
d_call: NA
j_call: TRBJ2-7
clone_size: NA
cdr3_nt: TGTGCCAGCTCACCGCCCGAGACAGGCTACGAGCAGTACTTC
cdr3_aa: CASSPPETGYEQYF

v_call: TRBV5-6
d_call: NA
j_call: TRBJ1-1
clone_size: once
cdr3_nt: TGTGCCAGCAGCTTGGTAGGGGGTTTGGTCACTGAAGCTTTCTTT
cdr3_aa: CASSLVGGLVTEAFF

v_call: TRBV9
d_call: NA
j_call: TRBJ2-3
clone_size: NA
cdr3_nt: TGTGCCAGCAGCGTAGCCGGACCCACAGATACGCAGTATTTT
cdr3_aa: CASSVAGPTDTQYF

v_call: TRBV5-8
d_call: NA
j_call: TRBJ2-3
clone_size: NA
cdr3_nt: TGTGCCAGCAGCTTGGTCGGTAGGGGGAGCACAGATACGCAGTATTTT
cdr3_aa: CASSLVGRGSTDTQYF

v_call: TRBV7-9
d_call: NA
j_call: TRBJ2-5
clone_size: NA
cdr3_nt: TGTGCCAGCAGCTTAGGGGGACCGCCCCAAGAGACCCAGTACTTC
cdr3_aa: CASSLGGPPQETQYF

v_call: TRBV13
d_call: NA
j_call: TRBJ1-2
clone_size: NA
cdr3_nt: TGTGCCAGCAGCTCGGACCGAACAAACTATGGCTACACCTTC
cdr3_aa: CASSSDRTNYGYTF

v_call: TRBV25-1
d_call: NA
j_call: TRBJ1-2
clone_size: NA
cdr3_nt: TGTGCCAGCAGGGTGGGAGGGTCCCTGGCCAACTATGGCTACACCTTC
cdr3_aa: CASRVGGSLANYGYTF

v_call: TRBV6-5
d_call: NA
j_call: TRBJ1-1
clone_size: NA
cdr3_nt: TGTGCCAGCAAGAGCCCCGGGGGAACTGAAGCTTTCTTT
cdr3_aa: CASKSPGGTEAFF

v_call: TRBV2
d_call: NA
j_call: TRBJ1-2
clone_size: once
cdr3_nt: TGTGCCAGCAGTGCCAGGGATTTTAACTATGGCTACACCTTC
cdr3_aa: CASSARDFNYGYTF

v_call: TRBV27
d_call: TRBD2
j_call: TRBJ2-7
clone_size: NA
cdr3_nt: TGTGCCAGCAGAGAACTAGCGGCGCACGAGCAGTACTTC
cdr3_aa: CASRELAAHEQYF

v_call: TRBV27
d_call: NA
j_call: TRBJ2-1
clone_size: once
cdr3_nt: TGTGCCAGCAGTTTCGGAGGCAATGAGCAGTTCTTC
cdr3_aa: CASSFGGNEQFF

v_call: TRBV18
d_call: TRBD2
j_call: TRBJ2-7
clone_size: NA
cdr3_nt: TGTGCCAGCTCACCCCCGGGAGGGTCCTACGAGCAGTACTTC
cdr3_aa: CASSPPGGSYEQYF

v_call: TRBV9
d_call: NA
j_call: TRBJ2-3
clone_size: once
cdr3_nt: TGTGCCAGCGGGCGGGATACGCAGTATTTT
cdr3_aa: CASGRDTQYF

v_call: TRBV6-6
d_call: TRBD1
j_call: TRBJ1-1
clone_size: NA
cdr3_nt: TGTGCCAGCAGTTACTTGACAGGGGAGAACACTGAAGCTTTCTTT
cdr3_aa: CASSYLTGENTEAFF

v_call: TRBV7-3
d_call: NA
j_call: TRBJ2-5
clone_size: NA
cdr3_nt: TGTGCCAGCAGCTTATCTCCGGGGATGGAGACCCAGTACTTC
cdr3_aa: CASSLSPGMETQYF

v_call: TRBV23-1
d_call: NA
j_call: TRBJ1-4
clone_size: NA
cdr3_nt: TGCGCCAGCAGTCGGAGGGGATACGGTGAAAAACTGTTTTTT
cdr3_aa: CASSRRGYGEKLFF

v_call: TRBV6-6
d_call: NA
j_call: TRBJ2-7
clone_size: NA
cdr3_nt: TGTGCCAGCAGTTACTCGGGTACCTACGAGCAGTACTTC
cdr3_aa: CASSYSGTYEQYF

v_call: TRBV4-1
d_call: TRBD1
j_call: TRBJ2-7
clone_size: NA
cdr3_nt: TGCGCCAGCAGCCAAAGGGTCGCACAGGGGTTCTACGAGCAGTACTTC
cdr3_aa: CASSQRVAQGFYEQYF

v_call: TRBV7-9
d_call: TRBD1
j_call: TRBJ2-7
clone_size: NA
cdr3_nt: TGTGCCAGCAGCTTCCCAGGGACAGGGAGCTCCTACGAGCAGTACTTC
cdr3_aa: CASSFPGTGSSYEQYF